A selection of T cell receptor beta chains follows, all from one sample in a study of memory CD4+ T cells and cytomegalovirus serostatus. Using immunoSEQ multiplex PCR, the repertoire was profiled, and TCRdb retains in-frame clones only, with some absent. The table lists 75,000 to 90,000 clones, less than 90% of them singletons. Sequencing was done on a sample of memory CD4+ T cells from blood. Receptors were obtained from an adult in good health and CMV-seronegative. CDR3s include the opening cysteine and the closing phenylalanine or tryptophan. The order of the fields is V gene, J gene, CDR3 length, CDR3 protein.

V: TRBV2; J: TRBJ1-5; length: 14; CDR3: CASSGQGSLQPQHF
V: TRBV30; J: TRBJ2-3; length: 14; CDR3: CACGSGVSTDTQYF
V: TRBV10-3; J: TRBJ1-5; length: 14; CDR3: CAINREGIGQPQHF
V: TRBV7-3; J: TRBJ2-5; length: 16; CDR3: CASSLNGLVHQETQYF
V: TRBV6-1; J: TRBJ1-1; length: 14; CDR3: CASAPDSGGLKLFF
V: TRBV28; J: TRBJ1-6; length: 11; CDR3: CASSNTSPLHF
V: TRBV25-1; J: TRBJ2-7; length: 13; CDR3: CASSESGGNEQYF
V: TRBV5-1; J: TRBJ2-3; length: 18; CDR3: CASSLLLSGTSGQDTQYF
V: TRBV6-6; J: TRBJ1-2; length: 15; CDR3: CASSYSVRRDYGYTF
V: TRBV7-9; J: TRBJ2-5; length: 16; CDR3: CASSLALTELQETQYF
V: TRBV29-1; J: TRBJ1-1; length: 12; CDR3: CSVHRTVRRAFF
V: TRBV5-1; J: TRBJ2-1; length: 14; CDR3: CASSLQGSNNEQFF
V: TRBV14; J: TRBJ1-2; length: 13; CDR3: CASSYREIGGYTF
V: TRBV2; J: TRBJ2-2; length: 13; CDR3: CASRRTATGELFF
V: TRBV7-7; J: TRBJ2-3; length: 16; CDR3: CASSQTSGGLSDTQYF
V: TRBV5-4; J: TRBJ1-2; length: 15; CDR3: CASSLANRVRQGYTF
V: TRBV7-8; J: TRBJ1-1; length: 14; CDR3: CASRQIGGRAEAFF
V: TRBV6-1; J: TRBJ1-2; length: 12; CDR3: CASPGQNYGYTF
V: TRBV10-3; J: TRBJ1-1; length: 13; CDR3: CAISESQDTEAFF
V: TRBV7-8; J: TRBJ2-3; length: 14; CDR3: CASSFTRITDTQYF
V: TRBV28; J: TRBJ1-1; length: 16; CDR3: CASSGTGGAGRREAFF
V: TRBV18; J: TRBJ1-1; length: 15; CDR3: CASSTAGGSYGEAFF
V: TRBV7-6; J: TRBJ2-7; length: 16; CDR3: CASSLGGLAGGYEQYF
V: TRBV2; J: TRBJ1-2; length: 15; CDR3: CASSEAPGLGPGYTF
V: TRBV30; J: TRBJ2-3; length: 15; CDR3: CAWSVLIWATDTQYF
V: TRBV11-2; J: TRBJ2-7; length: 12; CDR3: CASRRRRDEQYF
V: TRBV6-1; J: TRBJ2-7; length: 15; CDR3: CASRRTGGAGYEQYF
V: TRBV5-1; J: TRBJ2-1; length: 16; CDR3: CASAFLAGGSHNEQFF